The entry below describes one T cell receptor (beta chain). Its antigen is currently unknown. Unsorted libraries used 2 million PBMCs kept at -80 degrees C. V gave up 5 bases and J gave up 1 base; unmatched junction bases: 7. This CDR3 has 15 residues. Germline V gives CDR1 SGHRS, CDR2 YFSETQ. The output of every sequencing run, over 180 million TCR-beta sequences, came from 15-18 subjects. TCRdb used MiXCR to reprocess the 5' RACE reads, holding one entry per CDR3 protein. The top ten clones hold 33% of a sample with around 20,000 distinct CDR3 sequences, under 35% of them seen once. The source of the sample is a study of neurological immune-mediated disorders. Regarding the study as a whole: Patients with HTLV-1-associated myelopathy had the highest level of TCR clonal expansion, whereas patients with multiple sclerosis had the lowest level, falling beneath the level found in healthy controls.

This receptor was obtained from a man aged 50-59 years with HTLV-1-associated myelopathy (HAM/TSP). The sequencing sample was made of PBMCs. This chain joins TRBV5-1 and TRBJ2-7; 9 nucleotides agree with TRBD1. The CDR3 sequence is CASREDRGRSYEQYF. The CDR3 DNA is TGCGCCAGCAGGGAGGACAGGGGACGGTCCTACGAGCAGTACTTC.